The 32 T cell receptor beta chains listed next were all sequenced from one sample in a study of CD8+ T cells in alopecia areata. Investigators isolated RNA and reverse transcribed it into cDNA to act as the sequencing template. The table came from immunoSEQ multiplex PCR; TCRdb's copy has only in-frame clones and leaves some out. The sample lists 120,000 or so clones, roughly 60% occurring once. As for treatment: oral pan-JAK inhibitor, 5-10 mg twice daily. The sample here was CD8+ T cells sorted from blood, taken at week 4, from a patient treated with tofacitinib. The receptors were gathered from a human donor with alopecia areata.

This clone occurred a few times. The V gene is TRBV27, the J gene TRBJ2-3; D possibly corresponds to TRBD2 (5 bases). CDR1 MNHEY and CDR2 SMNVEV come from the germline V gene (reference sequence). The length of the CDR3 is 14 residues. Between the trimmed V and J ends, which lost 8 bases and 2 bases, there was a span of 14 bases. The CDR3: CASGGLGLTDTQYF. For the CDR3, the DNA is TGTGCCAGCGGAGGTCTGGGTCTCACAGATACGCAGTATTTT.

The CDR3 region is CASSMGQGEGRGANVLTF. In DNA, the CDR3 is TGTGCCAGCAGCATGGGACAGGGGGAAGGAAGAGGGGCCAACGTCCTGACTTTC. This chain uses TRBV7-8 with TRBJ2-6; 11 bases fit TRBD1. V lost 5 bases, J lost 4 bases, and 10 bases stayed unmatched. The CDR3 loop spans 18 amino acids. Germline lookup yields CDR1 SGHVS and CDR2 FQNEAQ.

This chain connects TRBV5-6 to TRBJ2-2, with D perhaps matching TRBD1 or TRBD2 (5 bases each). V gave up 4 bases and J gave up 0 bases, with 10 bases separating them. Germline assignment: CDR1 SGHDT and CDR2 YYEEEE. The CDR3 runs to 15 residues. The CDR3 protein is CASSQGTANTGELFF. The DNA for the CDR3 is TGTGCCAGCAGCCAAGGGACGGCGAACACCGGGGAGCTGTTTTTT.

The rearrangement links TRBV29-1 to TRBJ2-1; D uncertain. V lost 3 bases to trimming and J lost 6 bases, with 9 bases between them. Germline assignment: CDR1 SQVTM and CDR2 ANQGSEA. The CDR3 spans 12 residues. CDR3 bases: TGCAGCGTTGATAAGGGTAGCAATGAGCAGTTCTTC. Protein: CSVDKGSNEQFF.

A single count supports this clone. The chain employs TRBV23-1 and TRBJ1-5, with D hard to call. TRBV23-1 is reported as an ORF; its role is uncertain. CDR3 length: 14 amino acids. V lost 6 bases, J lost 9 bases, and 18 bases lay in between. CDR3 nucleotides: TGCGCCAGCAGCCTTGTCCCCAGTGAACTGCCCCAGCATTTT. This sequence encodes CASSLVPSELPQHF.

This rearrangement joins TRBV29-1 to TRBJ2-1; TRBD2 matches 7 bases. Germline values: CDR1 SQVTM, CDR2 ANQGSEA. The CDR3 loop spans 12 amino acids. J lost 9 bases, V lost 5 bases, and 7 bases had no gene match. This CDR3 reads CSVIPSGGEQFF. The CDR3 DNA sequence: TGCAGCGTTATCCCCTCGGGGGGTGAGCAGTTCTTC.

The chain carries TRBV28 and TRBJ1-1; D not certain. CDR1 and CDR2 (germline): MDHEN, SYDVKM. This CDR3 has 14 residues. The germline V and J ends were trimmed by 2 bases and 1 base, with 8 bases remaining between them. CDR3 in DNA: TGTGCCAGCAGTTTAGTGGGCAGGAACACTGAAGCTTTCTTT. The encoded protein is CASSLVGRNTEAFF.

The rearrangement links TRBV29-1 to TRBJ1-1; D is possibly TRBD1 (5 bases). Germline loops: CDR1 SQVTM, CDR2 ANQGSEA. The CDR3 has 14 amino acids. V was shortened by 5 bases and J by 1 base, with 14 bases between the two germline ends. The CDR3 bases are TGCAGCGTTCCGGGGGGAGTAGGGAACACTGAAGCTTTCTTT. It codes for CSVPGGVGNTEAFF.

The V call is TRBV5-6, the J call TRBJ1-2; 9 bases are shared with TRBD1. CDR3 length: 14 residues. The J segment lost 5 bases and the V segment lost 2 bases, leaving 4 bases of the junction unmatched. Germline lookup yields CDR1 SGHDT and CDR2 YYEEEE. The CDR3 DNA sequence: TGTGCCAGCAGCTTCGGGACAGGGACGTATGGCTACACCTTC. It yields the protein CASSFGTGTYGYTF.

The chain has TRBV28 and TRBJ2-7; D is unresolved. With 6 bases removed from V and 3 bases from J, the gap between germline ends came to 3 bases. The CDR3 loop spans 10 amino acids. Germline loops: CDR1 MDHEN, CDR2 SYDVKM. CDR3 coding DNA: TGTGCCAGCAGCGTCTACGAGCAGTACTTC. It specifies CASSVYEQYF.

This clone was seen only a few times. The rearrangement links TRBV29-1 to TRBJ2-5; 11 bases line up with TRBD2. The germline V gene encodes CDR1 SQVTM and CDR2 ANQGSEA. The CDR3 is 14 residues long. V shed 3 bases and J 2 bases; nucleotides not matched to a gene: 2. For the CDR3, the DNA is TGCAGCGTTGATCCTAGCGGGGGGCAAGAGACCCAGTACTTC. Protein sequence: CSVDPSGGQETQYF.

This chain uses TRBV29-1 with TRBJ2-7; 7 bases line up with TRBD1. This CDR3 has 14 residues. The germline V gene has CDR1 SQVTM and CDR2 ANQGSEA. The V gene end was trimmed by 1 base and the J gene end by 2 bases; junction bases not matched to a gene: 5. This chain's CDR3 is CSVEGGDSTYEQYF. The CDR3 DNA reads as TGCAGCGTTGAAGGTGGGGACAGTACCTACGAGCAGTACTTC.

In regard to this clone: Other DNA sequences in the same sample also yield this CDR3. The J gene is TRBJ2-5, the V gene TRBV5-6, with D perhaps matching TRBD2 (5 bases). Germline CDR1 is SGHDT and CDR2 is YYEEEE. CDR3 length: 12 residues. Trimming removed 1 base at V and 9 bases at J, with 10 bases between. CDR3: CASSLPDGAQYF. CDR3 nucleotide sequence: TGTGCCAGCAGCTTGCCCGACGGGGCCCAGTACTTC.

This clone was found a few times. V and J are TRBV2 and TRBJ2-1; 12 bases align to TRBD2. V trimming: 3 bases; J trimming: 10 bases; junction bases outside the gene matches: 4. Germline V gene data show CDR1 as SNHLY and CDR2 as FYNNEI. The length of the CDR3 is 14 residues. The CDR3, as DNA: TGTGCCAGCAGTGAGTCTAGCGGGGGGGCCGAGCAGTTCTTC. It specifies CASSESSGGAEQFF.

J is TRBJ2-1 and V is TRBV2; 12 bases agree with TRBD2. Germline CDR1 and CDR2: SNHLY and FYNNEI. J was trimmed by 5 bases and V by 5 bases; bases with no gene match: 10. The CDR3 has 17 residues. CDR3 amino acids: CASSLLAGGPVDNEQFF. CDR3 in DNA: TGTGCCAGCAGTTTACTAGCGGGGGGCCCTGTTGACAATGAGCAGTTCTTC.

The chain joins TRBV29-1 to TRBJ2-1, with 8 bases lining up with TRBD2. V lost 3 bases and J lost 5; bases outside the gene matches: 6. The CDR3 has 14 residues. Germline V gene data show CDR1 as SQVTM and CDR2 as ANQGSEA. CDR3 in amino acids: CSVDLTSDNNEQFF. The CDR3 DNA follows: TGCAGCGTTGATTTGACTAGCGACAACAATGAGCAGTTCTTC.

This sequence joins TRBV6-5 and TRBJ2-1, with D perhaps matching TRBD1 or TRBD2 (5 bases each). The CDR3 runs to 15 residues. The V and J ends lost 5 bases and 5 bases respectively, with 16 bases between them. CDR1 and CDR2 from the germline V gene are MNHEY and SVGAGI. CDR3 protein: CASSGQVEGNNEQFF. The CDR3 DNA is TGTGCCAGCAGTGGCCAGGTAGAGGGGAACAATGAGCAGTTCTTC.

This chain uses TRBV4-3 with TRBJ2-2; no firm D call. The germline V gene encodes CDR1 LGHNA and CDR2 YSLEER. CDR3 size: 14 residues. Trimming took 0 bases from V and 3 from J, leaving 5 bases between them. CDR3 loop: CASSQDVDTGELFF. CDR3 DNA sequence: TGCGCCAGCAGCCAAGATGTCGACACCGGGGAGCTGTTTTTT.

This clone has a single count. The chain employs TRBV5-4 and TRBJ2-2, with 7 nucleotides matching TRBD2. In germline, CDR1 is SGHNT, CDR2 YYREEE (reference sequence). The CDR3 is made up of 13 amino acids. V was pared by 9 bases and J by 0 bases, with 2 bases of the junction left unmatched. This chain's CDR3 is CAIRGANTGELFF. CDR3 DNA: TGTGCCATCCGGGGGGCGAACACCGGGGAGCTGTTTTTT.

The chain is built from TRBV30 and TRBJ1-2; 8 bases are shared with TRBD1. The V gene end was trimmed by 1 base and the J gene end by 4 bases; junction bases not matched to a gene: 5. CDR3 length: 14 residues. Germline values: CDR1 GTSNPN, CDR2 SVGIG (reference sequence). CDR3: CAWSAIGQGYGYTF. CDR3 in DNA: TGTGCCTGGAGTGCCATCGGACAGGGCTATGGCTACACCTTC.

The chain links TRBV30 to TRBJ1-6, with TRBD1 identical over 7 bases. Germline CDR1 and CDR2: GTSNPN and SVGIG (reference sequence). Trimming cost V 5 bases and J 15 bases; bases outside gene matches: 13. The CDR3 extends over 13 amino acids. CDR3 DNA sequence: TGTGCCTGGGAAGGACAGGACCCCCCTCGCCTCCACTTT. Its translation: CAWEGQDPPRLHF.

In this sample, this clone turned up a few times. The CDR3 protein is CASSLVGEYGSPLHF. CDR3 coding DNA: TGTGCCAGCAGTTTAGTGGGGGAATACGGTTCACCCCTCCACTTT. The genes are TRBV28 and TRBJ1-6, with D perhaps matching TRBD1 (5 bases). Per germline, CDR1 MDHEN and CDR2 SYDVKM. Deletions cut 2 bases from V and 9 bases from J, with 14 bases between. CDR3 length: 15 amino acids.

CDR3 in amino acids: CASSSDAQPQHF. The CDR3 DNA is TGTGCCAGCAGCTCCGATGCCCAGCCCCAGCATTTT. V and J are TRBV7-9 and TRBJ1-5, with no clear D. Trimming pared 4 bases from V and 7 bases from J, leaving 8 bases between. The CDR3 loop spans 12 amino acids. The germline gives CDR1 SEHNR, CDR2 FQNEAQ (reference sequence). Combining the CDR3 with reference TRBV7-9 and TRBJ1-5 gives the whole variable domain DTGVSQNPRHKITKRGQNVTFRCDPISEHNRLYWYRQTLGQGPEFLTYFQNEAQLEKSRLLSDRFSAERPKGSFSTLEIQRTEQGDSAMYLCASSSDAQPQHFGDGTRLSIL.

The rearrangement uses TRBV7-6 and TRBJ1-5; D is perhaps TRBD1 (5 bases). The CDR3 sequence is 18 residues long. The ends were cut back, 3 bases at V and 3 bases at J, with 21 bases in the middle. The germline gives CDR1 SGHVS, CDR2 FNYEAQ. CDR3 nucleotides: TGTGCCAGCAGCTTGGGGCAGGGACCGTTTGTGTACAATCAGCCCCAGCATTTT. Protein: CASSLGQGPFVYNQPQHF. Combining the CDR3 with reference TRBV7-6 and TRBJ1-5 gives the whole variable domain GAGVSQSPRYKVTKRGQDVALRCDPISGHVSLYWYRQALGQGPEFLTYFNYEAQQDKSGLPNDRFSAERPEGSISTLTIQRTEQRDSAMYRCASSLGQGPFVYNQPQHFGDGTRLSIL.

This clone has just a few counts. This rearrangement joins TRBV5-6 to TRBJ2-3, with 7 bases that match TRBD1. In germline, CDR1 is SGHDT, CDR2 YYEEEE. The V segment lost 1 base and the J segment 0 bases; nucleotides outside the gene matches: 5. The CDR3 is 16 amino acids. The DNA for the CDR3 is TGTGCCAGCAGCTTGATGACAGGGTATAGCACAGATACGCAGTATTTT. Amino acid sequence: CASSLMTGYSTDTQYF.

The rearrangement uses TRBV29-1 and TRBJ1-2; tentative D call: TRBD1 (6 bases). Germline CDR1 and CDR2: SQVTM and ANQGSEA. V was clipped by 5 bases and J by 3 bases, with 13 bases between them. The CDR3 covers 13 residues. The CDR3 protein is CSVLSGGYYGYTF. CDR3 nucleotide sequence: TGCAGCGTTTTATCGGGGGGCTACTATGGCTACACCTTC.

This clone was observed a few times. The chain couples TRBV5-6 to TRBJ2-5; D possibly corresponds to TRBD2 (5 bases). Germline V CDR1 and CDR2: SGHDT, YYEEEE. Trimming pared 5 bases from V and 1 base from J, leaving 12 bases between. This CDR3 has 14 residues. CDR3 residues: CASSPRLPQETQYF. The CDR3 DNA reads as TGTGCCAGCAGTCCCAGACTACCCCAAGAGACCCAGTACTTC.

The chain joins TRBV28 to TRBJ1-4; TRBD1 might be the D (6 bases). V lost 3 bases, J lost 8 bases, and 22 bases lay in between. CDR1 is MDHEN and CDR2 is SYDVKM in the germline V gene. This CDR3 spans 17 amino acids. CDR3 coding DNA: TGTGCCAGCAGTTTTCTGGACAGAACCCTTTTCGGGGAAAAACTGTTTTTT. It is translated as CASSFLDRTLFGEKLFF.

This clone turned up a few times. The chain joins TRBV29-1 to TRBJ2-1; possibly TRBD2 for D (5 bases). V was shortened by 1 base and J by 0 bases, with 10 bases between the two germline ends. Germline V gives CDR1 SQVTM, CDR2 ANQGSEA. The CDR3 totals 15 residues. CDR3 nucleotide sequence: TGCAGCGTTGAAGTGTGGGAGAGCTCCTACAATGAGCAGTTCTTC. Protein product: CSVEVWESSYNEQFF.

The chain combines TRBV7-2 with TRBJ2-2; D call uncertain. The CDR3 runs to 13 residues. Germline CDR1 and CDR2: SGHTA and FQGNSA. Trimming left V 3 bases short and J 6 bases short, with 8 bases between. The CDR3 bases are TGTGCCAGCAGCTTGGACCCGGCCGGGGAGCTGTTTTTT. The encoded protein is CASSLDPAGELFF. The complete variable domain, with remaining parts taken from reference TRBV7-2 and TRBJ2-2, reads GAGVSQSPSNKVTEKGKDVELRCDPISGHTALYWYRQSLGQGLEFLIYFQGNSAPDKSGLPSDRFSAERTGGSVSTLTIQRTQQEDSAVYLCASSLDPAGELFFGEGSRLTVL.

A word on this clone: The sample carries other DNA sequences with the same CDR3. This chain connects TRBV9 to TRBJ2-5; D is unclear. Germline CDR1 reads SGDLS; CDR2 reads YYNGEE. The CDR3 is made up of 12 amino acids. V was trimmed by 3 bases and J by 0 bases, leaving 3 bases between them. In nucleotides, the CDR3 is TGTGCCAGCAGCGCCAACCAAGAGACCCAGTACTTC. This sequence encodes CASSANQETQYF.

V and J are TRBV29-1 and TRBJ1-1; tentative D call: TRBD1 (5 bases). The CDR3 totals 10 residues. The V end was cut by 5 bases, the J end by 6 bases, with 7 bases between. CDR1 and CDR2 (germline): SQVTM, ANQGSEA. For the CDR3, the DNA is TGCAGCGTTCTACAGGCTGAAGCTTTCTTT. It yields the protein CSVLQAEAFF.